This T cell receptor (beta chain) was recorded in a study of blood T cell repertoires in COVID-19. The overall study: Collection of acute and convalescent COVID-19 samples took place in the United States, Italy and Spain.

Generated by immunoSEQ multiplex PCR, the TCRdb table keeps only in-frame clones and is missing some. The sample yields 90,000 to 140,000 clones, around 74% seen once. The V end lost 4 bases, the J end lost 14 bases, and 14 bases lay between the germline ends. There are 12 residues in the CDR3. Germline V lookup: CDR1 LNHDA, CDR2 SQIVND (reference sequence). The TCR was taken from a woman between 65 and 79 years old with acute or convalescent COVID-19. The specimen sequenced was peripheral blood. The V and J genes are TRBV19 and TRBJ2-2; D gene unclear. The CDR3 loop is CASSTLERFLFF. Written as DNA, the CDR3 is TGTGCCAGTAGTACCTTAGAACGGTTCCTGTTTTTT. The whole variable domain, remainder taken from reference TRBV19 and TRBJ2-2, is DGGITQSPKYLFRKEGQNVTLSCEQNLNHDAMYWYRQDPGQGLRLIYYSQIVNDFQKGDIAEGYSVSREKKESFPLTVTSAQKNPTAFYLCASSTLERFLFFGEGSRLTVL.